These 17 T cell receptor beta chains originate from one sample sequenced in a study of T cell responses to AZD1222 COVID-19 vaccine. The table came from immunoSEQ multiplex PCR; TCRdb's copy has only in-frame clones and leaves some out. The profile shows under 95,000 clones, approximately 85% of them singletons. The material was peripheral blood, obtained 28 days after the second AZD1222 dose. Source of these receptors: an adult who received the AZD1222 COVID-19 vaccine.

The rearrangement uses TRBV15 and TRBJ2-5, with D tentatively TRBD1 or TRBD2 (6 bases each). V lost 5 bases and J lost 1, with 8 bases in between. The CDR3 sequence is 13 residues long. Germline CDR1 reads LNHNV; CDR2 reads YYDKDF (reference sequence). CDR3 protein: CATSGGRQETQYF. CDR3 coding DNA: TGTGCCACCAGCGGGGGGCGCCAAGAGACCCAGTACTTC.

V usage is TRBV5-4 and J usage is TRBJ2-3; 7 nucleotides line up with TRBD1. The trim removed 0 bases at V and 6 bases at J, leaving 7 bases unmatched. The V gene's germline CDR1 is SGHNT and CDR2 YYREEE (reference sequence). There are 15 residues in the CDR3. The CDR3: CASSLGRDRADTQYF. CDR3 in DNA: TGTGCCAGCAGCTTGGGTCGAGACAGGGCGGATACGCAGTATTTT.

Note on this clone: The sample contains more than one DNA sequence encoding this CDR3. The chain links TRBV27 to TRBJ2-5; D unresolved. V lost 4 bases and J lost 1, with 1 base in between. The CDR3 contains 11 residues. The germline V gene encodes CDR1 MNHEY and CDR2 SMNVEV (reference sequence). CDR3: CASSSQETQYF. CDR3 in DNA: TGTGCCAGCAGTTCCCAAGAGACCCAGTACTTC.

The chain joins TRBV5-1 to TRBJ2-7, with TRBD2 as a possible D gene (7 bases). The germline V gene has CDR1 SGHRS and CDR2 YFSETQ. The CDR3 has 14 residues. Trimming took 2 bases from V and 6 from J, leaving 15 bases between them. The CDR3 reads CASSFKGGPAEQYF. The CDR3 DNA sequence: TGCGCCAGCAGCTTTAAGGGGGGGCCGGCCGAGCAGTACTTC.

This clone was counted between two and nine times. The chain combines TRBV19 with TRBJ2-2; tentative D call: TRBD2 (6 bases). Looked up from germline, CDR1 is LNHDA and CDR2 is SQIVND (reference sequence). V lost 5 bases and J 6 bases, leaving 13 bases between the germline ends. CDR3 length: 14 amino acids. The CDR3, as DNA: TGTGCCAGTAGTGATCTAGCGACGGCCGGGGAGCTGTTTTTT. As protein: CASSDLATAGELFF.

The chain links TRBV28 to TRBJ1-1, with a possible D match to TRBD1 (6 bases). Trimming took 10 bases from V and 7 from J, leaving 13 bases between them. This CDR3 comprises 11 residues. CDR1 and CDR2 (germline): MDHEN, SYDVKM. Here the CDR3 DNA reads TGTGCCACCCGAACAGGGATTGAAGCTTTCTTT. The encoded protein is CATRTGIEAFF.

The sample holds a few counts of this clone. CDR3 nucleotide sequence: TGTGCCAGCAGCTTTGACAATCGGGAGCAGTACTTC. Protein sequence: CASSFDNREQYF. The chain recombines TRBV5-6 with TRBJ2-7, with unresolved D. The CDR3 spans 12 residues. The germline V gene encodes CDR1 SGHDT and CDR2 YYEEEE. Trimming shortened V by 2 bases and J by 7 bases, and 10 bases separated the two germline ends.

The chain joins TRBV10-3 to TRBJ2-7; 10 positions agree with TRBD1. V gave up 11 bases and J gave up 7 bases; unmatched junction bases: 8. The germline CDR1 and CDR2 sequences are ENHRY and SYGVKD. The CDR3 extends over 12 amino acids. The CDR3 sequence is CAAGQGEGEQYF. Written as DNA, the CDR3 is TGTGCCGCTGGACAGGGGGAAGGAGAGCAGTACTTC.

The chain recombines TRBV28 with TRBJ1-1, with a possible D match to TRBD1 (6 bases). V lost 5 bases, J lost 0 bases, and 13 bases lay in between. The CDR3 is 15 amino acids. CDR1 is MDHEN and CDR2 is SYDVKM in the germline V gene. The CDR3 DNA is TGTGCCAGCAGTGCCCCGACAGGTTTGAACACTGAAGCTTTCTTT. It encodes CASSAPTGLNTEAFF.

The rearrangement joins TRBV7-9 to TRBJ2-1; no definite D call. CDR1 and CDR2 (germline): SEHNR, FQNEAQ (reference sequence). The CDR3 runs to 16 residues. V was pared by 5 bases and J by 0 bases, with 14 bases between. CDR3 protein: CASSKGLAYSYNEQFF. The CDR3 DNA reads as TGTGCCAGCAGCAAAGGGTTAGCTTACTCCTACAATGAGCAGTTCTTC. Full variable domain (remainder filled in from reference TRBV7-9 and TRBJ2-1): DTGVSQNPRHKITKRGQNVTFRCDPISEHNRLYWYRQTLGQGPEFLTYFQNEAQLEKSRLLSDRFSAERPKGSFSTLEIQRTEQGDSAMYLCASSKGLAYSYNEQFFGPGTRLTVL.

The CDR3 sequence is CASSLGPRSGTIYF. The CDR3 coding sequence is TGTGCCAGCAGTTTAGGGCCCCGGAGTGGCACCATATATTTT. The chain has TRBV28 and TRBJ1-3, with D unclear. The V and J ends lost 2 bases and 9 bases respectively, with 14 bases between them. CDR1 and CDR2 (germline): MDHEN, SYDVKM. This CDR3 region has 14 residues.

This clone was seen a single time. V and J are TRBV18 and TRBJ1-1; D is undetermined. V lost 4 bases and J lost 4, with 10 bases in between. CDR1 and CDR2 (germline): KGHSH, LQKENI. This CDR3 comprises 13 residues. DNA of the CDR3: TGTGCCAGCTCACTTAAGTCAGGCACTGAAGCTTTCTTT. This gives the protein CASSLKSGTEAFF.

The V gene is TRBV18, the J gene TRBJ1-1; D uncertain. This CDR3 is 16 amino acids long. CDR1 KGHSH and CDR2 LQKENI come from the germline V gene. With 3 bases removed from V and 0 bases from J, the gap between germline ends came to 14 bases. The CDR3 reads CASSPESGGMNTEAFF. The CDR3 DNA is TGTGCCAGCTCACCGGAGTCTGGCGGGATGAACACTGAAGCTTTCTTT. Filled out from reference TRBV18 and TRBJ1-1, the complete variable domain reads NAGVMQNPRHLVRRRGQEARLRCSPMKGHSHVYWYRQLPEEGLKFMVYLQKENIIDESGMPKERFSAEFPKEGPSILRIQQVVRGDSAAYFCASSPESGGMNTEAFFGQGTRLTVV.

This clone was seen only once. The rearrangement joins TRBV2 to TRBJ2-1, with TRBD2 matching over 7 bases. The CDR3 spans 14 residues. In germline, CDR1 is SNHLY, CDR2 FYNNEI. The J segment lost 13 bases and the V segment lost 2 bases, leaving 11 bases of the junction unmatched. In DNA form, the CDR3 reads TGTGCCAGCAGTGAATTTGACCGGGGAGGGGTCCAGTTCTTC. It is translated as CASSEFDRGGVQFF.

V usage is TRBV29-1 and J usage is TRBJ1-1, with a tentative D call TRBD1 (6 bases). Deletions cut 7 bases from V and 6 bases from J, with 18 bases between. Germline V gene sequence: CDR1 SQVTM, CDR2 ANQGSEA. The length of the CDR3 is 13 residues. CDR3 DNA: TGCAGCGCGGACAGCCCTCGGGGCGCTGAAGCTTTCTTT. As protein: CSADSPRGAEAFF.

This clone has a handful of counts. The chain carries TRBV9 and TRBJ1-2; D perhaps matches TRBD1 (5 bases). The CDR3 extends over 15 amino acids. CDR1 is SGDLS, CDR2 YYNGEE, per germline. Between the trimmed V and J ends, which lost 4 bases and 8 bases, there was a span of 21 bases. The CDR3 loop is CASSPQGGHSGGYTF. CDR3 DNA: TGTGCCAGCAGCCCTCAGGGTGGACATTCGGGAGGCTACACCTTC.

The V call is TRBV5-1, the J call TRBJ2-5; D might be TRBD1 (6 bases). Germline V lookup: CDR1 SGHRS, CDR2 YFSETQ. V was trimmed by 4 bases and J by 4 bases, leaving 20 bases between them. The CDR3 sequence is 16 residues long. Here the CDR3 DNA reads TGCGCCAGCAGCACAGGTAACAGGGCCGCAAGAGAGACCCAGTACTTC. Protein product: CASSTGNRAARETQYF.